This TCR beta chain was recovered during a study of blood T cell repertoires in COVID-19. Clones were read by immunoSEQ multiplex PCR, and TCRdb kept only the in-frame ones, dropping some. The sample records 180,000 or so clones, around 80% being singletons. Germline lookup yields CDR1 SGDLS and CDR2 YYNGEE. The trim removed 1 base at V and 3 bases at J, leaving 4 bases unmatched. The CDR3 covers 15 residues. Participant-reported clinical history was the basis for cohort assignment. V is TRBV9 and J is TRBJ2-7, with TRBD2 matching over 10 bases. This clonotype originated in a woman aged 55-69 years who had recovered from COVID-19. Sequencing was carried out using PBMCs or T cells enriched from blood (not recorded which). The CDR3: CASSVTAGGNYEQYF. CDR3 in DNA: TGTGCCAGCAGCGTAACAGCGGGAGGGAACTACGAGCAGTACTTC.